This is a list of T cell receptor beta chains from one sample in a study of beta chain features in type 1 diabetes. Sequenced by immunoSEQ multiplex PCR; TCRdb stores in-frame clones only, minus some. Among around 400,000 clones, over 9.5% were seen once, and the ten largest hold roughly 0.017%. Sequenced input: naive CD4+ T cells from blood. The receptors here all came from a man aged 18 to 29 in good health. CDR3s include the opening cysteine and the closing phenylalanine or tryptophan. A D gene is named only where the DNA matches it firmly. Some rows mark clone size as missing; the rest say once, few, many or name a class of expanded clone.

TRBJ2-7,TRBD2,TRBV30,-,CAWSGGLIRTSGSYEQYF,TGTGCCTGGAGTGGAGGCTTAATCAGGACTAGCGGATCCTACGAGCAGTACTTC
TRBJ2-7,TRBD1,TRBV5-1,-,CASSPGQGLTYEQYF,TGCGCCAGCAGCCCTGGACAGGGGTTAACCTACGAGCAGTACTTC
TRBJ1-1,-,TRBV6-5,-,CASSYSGYEAFF,TGTGCCAGCAGTTACTCCGGGTATGAAGCTTTCTTT
TRBJ2-5,TRBD2,TRBV7-8,-,CASSPRLAGRVSVETQYF,TGTGCCAGCAGCCCTCGACTAGCGGGGAGAGTATCGGTAGAGACCCAGTACTTC
TRBJ2-7,-,TRBV7-2,-,CASSLGQSFEQYF,TGTGCCAGCAGCTTAGGGCAGTCTTTCGAGCAGTACTTC
TRBJ2-7,TRBD2,TRBV5-1,-,CASSLGRLARTYEQYF,TGCGCCAGCAGCTTGGGCCGACTAGCGAGAACCTACGAGCAGTACTTC
TRBJ1-4,-,TRBV4-3,-,CASSQDFGTVNEKLFF,TGCGCCAGCAGCCAAGATTTCGGGACTGTTAATGAAAAACTGTTTTTT
TRBJ2-7,TRBD1,TRBV28,few,CASIVGTGAYEQYF,TGTGCCAGCATCGTGGGGACAGGCGCCTACGAGCAGTACTTC
TRBJ2-3,TRBD2,TRBV7-2,-,CASSLAGIAGSTDTQYF,TGTGCCAGCAGCTTAGCGGGGATAGCGGGAAGCACAGATACGCAGTATTTT
TRBJ2-2,-,TRBV2,few,CASNRADTGELFF,TGTGCCAGCAACAGGGCAGACACCGGGGAGCTGTTTTTT
TRBJ2-1,TRBD2,TRBV18,-,CASSLGLDSYNEQFF,TGTGCCAGCTCACTTGGACTAGACTCCTACAATGAGCAGTTCTTC
TRBJ2-2,-,TRBV2,few,CASSRRGGPLGGTGELFF,TGTGCCAGCAGTCGAAGGGGGGGGCCATTAGGGGGCACCGGGGAGCTGTTTTTT
TRBJ2-7,-,TRBV7-2,few,CASSLESTGRGYEQYF,TGTGCCAGCAGCTTAGAGAGTACAGGCCGAGGATACGAGCAGTACTTC
TRBJ2-2,TRBD1,TRBV11-2,-,CASSMGQENGELFF,TGTGCCAGCAGCATGGGACAGGAAAACGGGGAGCTGTTTTTT
TRBJ2-7,-,TRBV28,-,CACGRQPTYEQYF,TGTGCCTGTGGACGACAGCCAACCTACGAGCAGTACTTC
TRBJ2-3,-,TRBV6-5,-,CASSPWTPSDTQYF,TGTGCCAGCAGTCCCTGGACTCCATCAGATACGCAGTATTTT
TRBJ2-3,TRBD1,TRBV28,few,CASGAPDRATDTQYF,TGTGCCAGCGGGGCCCCGGACAGGGCGACAGATACGCAGTATTTT
TRBJ2-7,TRBD1,TRBV6-6,-,CASSETGPSYEQYF,TGTGCCAGCAGTGAGACAGGGCCTTCCTACGAGCAGTACTTC
TRBJ2-7,-,TRBV18,few,CASSPQGRMDEQYF,TGTGCCAGCTCACCCCAGGGTAGAATGGACGAGCAGTACTTC
TRBJ1-1,-,TRBV7-2,few,CASSLLRNTEAFF,TGTGCCAGCAGCTTACTCAGGAACACTGAAGCTTTCTTT
TRBJ2-1,TRBD2,TRBV29-1,many,CSVVAGVSEQFF,TGCAGCGTTGTTGCGGGAGTAAGTGAGCAGTTCTTC
TRBJ2-7,-,TRBV28,few,CASEANPAGQYF,TGTGCCAGCGAGGCAAACCCCGCGGGGCAGTACTTC
TRBJ2-3,-,TRBV7-3,-,CASSLRPPPGAQYF,TGTGCCAGCAGCCTAAGGCCTCCGCCCGGGGCGCAGTATTTT
TRBJ2-1,TRBD2,TRBV7-2,-,CASSLVAGDSYNEQFF,TGTGCCAGCAGCTTAGTAGCGGGAGACTCCTACAATGAGCAGTTCTTC
TRBJ1-2,TRBD1,TRBV7-8,few,CASSTRTGGFDYGYTF,TGTGCCAGCAGCACCCGGACAGGGGGCTTCGACTATGGCTACACCTTC
TRBJ1-5,-,TRBV28,few,CASSSGNQPQHF,TGTGCCAGCTCTTCTGGCAATCAGCCCCAGCATTTT
TRBJ2-5,-,TRBV6-6,-,CATSPTQETQYF,TGTGCCACTAGCCCGACCCAAGAGACCCAGTACTTC
TRBJ1-1,-,TRBV19,few,CATAQQIMNTEAFF,TGTGCTACGGCCCAACAGATAATGAACACTGAAGCTTTCTTT
TRBJ1-5,-,TRBV28,-,CASSTGGHQPQHF,TGTGCCAGCTCCACGGGAGGGCATCAGCCCCAGCATTTT
TRBJ1-1,-,TRBV7-3,-,CASSFTGYSEAFF,TGTGCCAGCAGCTTTACAGGGTACTCTGAAGCTTTCTTT
TRBJ2-2,TRBD1,TRBV5-1,-,CASSSTGTGRTGELFF,TGCGCCAGCAGCTCAACCGGGACAGGTCGCACCGGGGAGCTGTTTTTT
TRBJ2-1,TRBD2,TRBV6-5,few,CASSTLPRGDLEQFF,TGTGCCAGCAGTACCCTGCCCCGGGGGGACCTCGAGCAGTTCTTC
TRBJ2-7,-,TRBV14,-,CASSQRRTAYEQYF,TGTGCCAGCAGCCAAAGACGGACAGCTTACGAGCAGTACTTC
TRBJ1-5,-,TRBV18,few,CASSPGGLNQPQHF,TGTGCCAGCTCACCAGGGGGACTGAATCAGCCCCAGCATTTT
TRBJ2-7,-,TRBV21-1,few,CASSFKRGQGAYEQYF,TGTGCCAGCAGCTTTAAGAGGGGACAGGGGGCGTACGAGCAGTACTTC
TRBJ2-1,-,TRBV27,-,CASSLSLQMVSYNEQFF,TGTGCCAGCAGTTTATCTTTACAGATGGTGTCCTACAATGAGCAGTTCTTC
TRBJ1-1,-,TRBV11-2,-,CASSLGRNTEAFF,TGTGCCAGCAGCCTAGGGAGAAACACTGAAGCTTTCTTT
TRBJ1-2,TRBD1,TRBV28,-,CASRKGAYGYTF,TGTGCCAGCAGGAAGGGGGCTTATGGCTACACCTTC
TRBJ2-1,TRBD2,TRBV4-3,-,CASGKTGTSGNNEQFF,TGCGCCAGCGGAAAAACCGGGACTAGCGGAAACAATGAGCAGTTCTTC
TRBJ2-7,-,TRBV28,few,CASSLGLTSYEQYF,TGTGCCAGCAGTTTGGGACTCACCTCCTACGAGCAGTACTTC
TRBJ1-2,-,TRBV6-5,-,CASSYTGSYGYTF,TGTGCCAGCAGTTACACGGGGTCCTATGGCTACACCTTC
TRBJ2-7,TRBD1,TRBV6-6,few,CASSLSGTGSYEQYF,TGTGCCAGCAGTCTCTCCGGGACAGGCTCCTACGAGCAGTACTTC
TRBJ1-2,TRBD1,TRBV7-3,few,CASSPTLGQVYGYTF,TGTGCCAGCAGCCCAACCCTCGGACAGGTCTATGGCTACACCTTC
TRBJ2-2,-,TRBV4-3,-,CASSQGQHRAGELFF,TGCGCCAGCAGCCAAGGCCAACACAGGGCCGGGGAGCTGTTTTTT
TRBJ2-3,-,TRBV28,few,CASGAGMGTDTQYF,TGTGCCAGTGGAGCGGGTATGGGCACAGATACGCAGTATTTT
TRBJ1-4,-,TRBV7-9,few,CASSFRQGNEKLFF,TGTGCCAGCAGCTTTCGGCAGGGGAATGAAAAACTGTTTTTT
TRBJ2-7,-,TRBV11-1,-,CASSAIIGYEQYF,TGTGCCAGCAGCGCCATTATCGGGTACGAGCAGTACTTC
TRBJ1-2,-,TRBV30,few,CAWSLLQSNYGYTF,TGTGCCTGGAGTCTCCTACAGTCTAACTATGGCTACACCTTC
TRBJ2-2,-,TRBV5-4,few,CASTYVLSGELFF,TGTGCCAGCACCTATGTTCTAAGCGGGGAGCTGTTTTTT
TRBJ2-3,TRBD2,TRBV11-2,few,CASSRTSGITDTQYF,TGTGCCAGCAGCAGGACTAGCGGGATCACAGATACGCAGTATTTT
TRBJ2-7,-,TRBV4-2,-,CASSQPDSSYEQYF,TGTGCCAGCAGCCAACCGGACAGCTCCTACGAGCAGTACTTC
TRBJ2-3,-,TRBV6-5,few,CASSYSGHGTDTQYF,TGTGCCAGCAGTTACTCGGGACATGGCACAGATACGCAGTATTTT
TRBJ2-7,-,TRBV21-1,-,CASSNSEVQPSYEQYF,TGTGCCAGCAGCAATTCAGAGGTGCAACCCTCCTACGAGCAGTACTTC
TRBJ2-5,-,TRBV21-1,-,CASSIATVQETQYF,TGTGCCAGCAGCATTGCGACAGTCCAAGAGACCCAGTACTTC
TRBJ2-7,-,TRBV7-2,-,CASSIAAPAYEQYF,TGTGCCAGCAGCATCGCGGCTCCTGCCTACGAGCAGTACTTC